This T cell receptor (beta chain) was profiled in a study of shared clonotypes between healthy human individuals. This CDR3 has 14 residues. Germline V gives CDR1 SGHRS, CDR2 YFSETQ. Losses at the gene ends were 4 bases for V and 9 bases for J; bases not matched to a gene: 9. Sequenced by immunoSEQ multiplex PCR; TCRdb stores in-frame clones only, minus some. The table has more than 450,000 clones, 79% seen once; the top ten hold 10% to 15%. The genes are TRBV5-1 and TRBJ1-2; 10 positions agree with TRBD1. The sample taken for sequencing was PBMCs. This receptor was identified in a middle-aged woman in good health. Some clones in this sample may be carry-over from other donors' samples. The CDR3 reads CASSIQTGGGSYTF. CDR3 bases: TGCGCCAGCAGCATCCAGACAGGGGGCGGGAGCTACACCTTC. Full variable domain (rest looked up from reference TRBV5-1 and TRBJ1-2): KAGVTQTPRYLIKTRGQQVTLSCSPISGHRSVSWYQQTPGQGLQFLFEYFSETQRNKGNFPGRFSGRQFSNSRSEMNVSTLELGDSALYLCASSIQTGGGSYTFGSGTRLTVV.